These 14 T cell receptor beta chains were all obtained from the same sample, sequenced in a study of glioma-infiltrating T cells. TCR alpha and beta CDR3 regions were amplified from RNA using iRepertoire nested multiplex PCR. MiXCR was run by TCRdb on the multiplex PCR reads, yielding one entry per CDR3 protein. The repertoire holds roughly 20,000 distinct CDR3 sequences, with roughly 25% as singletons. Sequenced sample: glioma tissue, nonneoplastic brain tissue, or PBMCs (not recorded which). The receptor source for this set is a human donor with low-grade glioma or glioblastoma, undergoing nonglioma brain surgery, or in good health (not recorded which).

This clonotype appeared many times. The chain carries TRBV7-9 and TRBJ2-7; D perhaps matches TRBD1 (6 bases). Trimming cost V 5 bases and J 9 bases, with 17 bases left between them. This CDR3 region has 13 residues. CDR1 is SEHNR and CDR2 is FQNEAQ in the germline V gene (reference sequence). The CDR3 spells CASSPTGLRGQYF. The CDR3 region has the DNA TGTGCCAGCAGCCCGACAGGCCTCAGGGGGCAGTACTTC.

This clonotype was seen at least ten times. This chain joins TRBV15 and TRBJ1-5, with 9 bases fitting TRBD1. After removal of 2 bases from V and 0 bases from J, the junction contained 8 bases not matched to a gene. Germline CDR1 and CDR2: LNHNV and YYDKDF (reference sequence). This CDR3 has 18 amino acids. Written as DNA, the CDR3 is TGTGCCACCAGCAGAAAGACAGGGGGATTCAATAGCAATCAGCCCCAGCATTTT. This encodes CATSRKTGGFNSNQPQHF. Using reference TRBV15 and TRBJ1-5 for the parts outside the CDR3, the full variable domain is DAMVIQNPRYQVTQFGKPVTLSCSQTLNHNVMYWYQQKSSQAPKLLFHYYDKDFNNEADTPDNFQSRRPNTSFCFLDIRSPGLGDTAMYLCATSRKTGGFNSNQPQHFGDGTRLSIL.

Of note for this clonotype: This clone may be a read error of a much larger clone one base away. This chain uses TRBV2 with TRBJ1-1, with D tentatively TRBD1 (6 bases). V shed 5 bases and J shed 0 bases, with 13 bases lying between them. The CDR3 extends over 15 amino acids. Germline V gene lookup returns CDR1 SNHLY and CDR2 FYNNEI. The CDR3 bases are TGTGCCAGCAGTCCACAGGGCCTCATGAACACTGAAGCTTTCTTT. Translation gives CASSPQGLMNTEAFF.

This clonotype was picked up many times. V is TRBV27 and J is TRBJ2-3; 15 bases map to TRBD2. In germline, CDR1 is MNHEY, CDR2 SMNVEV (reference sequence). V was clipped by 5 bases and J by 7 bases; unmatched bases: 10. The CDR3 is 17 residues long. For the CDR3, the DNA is TGTGCCAGCAGTCCGAGGACTAGCGGGGGGGTCGTGTATACGCAGTATTTT. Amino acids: CASSPRTSGGVVYTQYF.

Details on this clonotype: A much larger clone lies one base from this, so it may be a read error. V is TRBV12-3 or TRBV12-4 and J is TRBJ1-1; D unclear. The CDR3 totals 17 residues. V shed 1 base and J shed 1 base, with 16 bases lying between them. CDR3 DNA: TGTGCCAGCAGTTTAGTGCTGCGGACTTGGACGAACACTGAAGCTTTCTTT. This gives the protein CASSLVLRTWTNTEAFF.

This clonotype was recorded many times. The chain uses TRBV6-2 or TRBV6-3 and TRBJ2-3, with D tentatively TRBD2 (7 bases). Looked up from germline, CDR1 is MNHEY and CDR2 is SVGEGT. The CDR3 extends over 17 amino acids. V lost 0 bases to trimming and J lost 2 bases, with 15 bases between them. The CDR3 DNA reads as TGTGCCAGCAGTTACTCCTTCCGCGGGGGCCACACAGATACGCAGTATTTT. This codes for CASSYSFRGGHTDTQYF.

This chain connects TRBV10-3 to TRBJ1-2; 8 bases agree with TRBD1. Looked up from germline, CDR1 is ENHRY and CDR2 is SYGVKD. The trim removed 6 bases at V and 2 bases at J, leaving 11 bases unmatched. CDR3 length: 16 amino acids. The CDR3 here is CAISDATGGENYGYTF. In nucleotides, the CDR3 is TGTGCCATCAGCGATGCCACAGGGGGGGAAAACTATGGCTACACCTTC.

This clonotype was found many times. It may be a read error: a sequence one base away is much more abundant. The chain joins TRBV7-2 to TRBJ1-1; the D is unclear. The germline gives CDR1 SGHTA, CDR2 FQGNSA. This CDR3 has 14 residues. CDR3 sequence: CARSSGWSNTEAFF. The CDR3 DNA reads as TGTGCCCGCAGCTCCGGTTGGTCGAACACTGAAGCTTTCTTT.

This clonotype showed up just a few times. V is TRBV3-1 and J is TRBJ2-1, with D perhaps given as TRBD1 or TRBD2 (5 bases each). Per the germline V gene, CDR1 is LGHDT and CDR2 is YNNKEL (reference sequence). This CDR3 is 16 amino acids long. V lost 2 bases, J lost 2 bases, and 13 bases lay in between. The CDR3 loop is CASSQPRDGAYNEQFF. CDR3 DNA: TGTGCCAGCAGCCAACCCCGGGACGGAGCCTACAATGAGCAGTTCTTC.

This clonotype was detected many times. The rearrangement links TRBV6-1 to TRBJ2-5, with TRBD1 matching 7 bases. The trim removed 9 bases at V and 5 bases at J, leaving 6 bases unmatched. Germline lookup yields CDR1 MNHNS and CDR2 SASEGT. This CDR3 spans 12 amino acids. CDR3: CASKDRSETQYF. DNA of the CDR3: TGTGCCAGTAAGGACAGGTCGGAGACCCAGTACTTC.

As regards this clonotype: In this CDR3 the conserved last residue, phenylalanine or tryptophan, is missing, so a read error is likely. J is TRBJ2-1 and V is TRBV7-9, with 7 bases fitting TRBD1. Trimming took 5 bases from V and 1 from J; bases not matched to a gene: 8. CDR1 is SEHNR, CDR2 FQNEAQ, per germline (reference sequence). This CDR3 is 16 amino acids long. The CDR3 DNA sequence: TGTGCCAGCAGCATACGACAGGGTGGATCCTACAATGAGCAGTTCTCC. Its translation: CASSIRQGGSYNEQFS.

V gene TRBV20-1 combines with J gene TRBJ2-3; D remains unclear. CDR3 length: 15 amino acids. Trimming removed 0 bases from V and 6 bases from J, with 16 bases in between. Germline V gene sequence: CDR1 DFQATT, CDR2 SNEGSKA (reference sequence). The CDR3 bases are TGCAGTGCTAGAGATAGATCCCTTGAAAGGGATACGCAGTATTTT. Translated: CSARDRSLERDTQYF.

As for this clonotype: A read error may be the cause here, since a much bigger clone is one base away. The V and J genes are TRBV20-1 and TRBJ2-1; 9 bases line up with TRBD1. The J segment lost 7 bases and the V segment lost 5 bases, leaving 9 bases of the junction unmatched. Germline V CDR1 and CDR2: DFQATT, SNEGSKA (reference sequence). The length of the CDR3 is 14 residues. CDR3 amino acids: CSARRTGDGNEQFF. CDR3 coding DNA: TGCAGTGCTCGTAGGACAGGGGACGGGAATGAGCAGTTCTTC.

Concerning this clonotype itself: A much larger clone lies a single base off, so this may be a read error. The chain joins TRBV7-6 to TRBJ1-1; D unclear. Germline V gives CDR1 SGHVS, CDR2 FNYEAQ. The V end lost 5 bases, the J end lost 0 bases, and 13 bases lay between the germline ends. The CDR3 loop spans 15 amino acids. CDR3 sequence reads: CASSPQATMNTEAFF. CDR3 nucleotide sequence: TGTGCCAGCAGCCCACAAGCTACAATGAACACTGAAGCTTTCTTT.